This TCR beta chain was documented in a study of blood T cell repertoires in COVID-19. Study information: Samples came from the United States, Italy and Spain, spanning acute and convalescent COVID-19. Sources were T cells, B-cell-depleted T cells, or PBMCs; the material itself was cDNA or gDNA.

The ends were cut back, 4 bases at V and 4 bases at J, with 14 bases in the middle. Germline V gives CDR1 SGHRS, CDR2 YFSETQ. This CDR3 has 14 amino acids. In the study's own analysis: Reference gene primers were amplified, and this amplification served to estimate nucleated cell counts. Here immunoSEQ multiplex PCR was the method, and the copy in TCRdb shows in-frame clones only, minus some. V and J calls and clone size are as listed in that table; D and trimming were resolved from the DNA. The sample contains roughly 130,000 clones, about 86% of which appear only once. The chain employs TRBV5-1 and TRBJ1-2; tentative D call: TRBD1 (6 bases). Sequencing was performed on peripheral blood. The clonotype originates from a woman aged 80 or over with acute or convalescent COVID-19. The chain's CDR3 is CASSTGPQGYGYTF. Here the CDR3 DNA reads TGCGCCAGCAGCACCGGACCACAGGGCTATGGCTACACCTTC.